Shown below are 32 T cell receptor beta chains from a single sample sequenced in a study of OX40 agonist ivuxolimab in advanced cancers. Clones were sequenced by immunoSEQ multiplex PCR, and TCRdb holds only the in-frame ones, with some missing. There are over 50,000 clones in the sample; approximately 90% occur only once, and approximately 1.6% lies in the top ten. Sequenced material: CD4+ or CD8+ T cells sorted from blood, taken in a trial of the OX40 agonist ivuxolimab. The receptor source for this set is an adult with an advanced solid tumor such as melanoma, head and neck, liver or kidney cancer.

DNA for the CDR3: TGTGCCAGCAGCGGGGGACTAGGGAACACCGGGGAGCTGTTTTTT. This translates into CASSGGLGNTGELFF. The V and J genes are TRBV9 and TRBJ2-2; 8 nucleotides match TRBD2. The length of the CDR3 is 15 residues. Trimming took 3 bases from V and 1 from J; bases not matched to a gene: 2. Per germline, CDR1 SGDLS and CDR2 YYNGEE. The full variable domain, its missing parts supplied by reference TRBV9 and TRBJ2-2, is DSGVTQTPKHLITATGQRVTLRCSPRSGDLSVYWYQQSLDQGLQFLIQYYNGEERAKGNILERFSAQQFPDLHSELNLSSLELGDSALYFCASSGGLGNTGELFFGEGSRLTVL.

This chain joins TRBV7-9 and TRBJ1-1; D gene uncertain. CDR3 size: 14 residues. V shed 1 base and J shed 1 base, with 7 bases lying between them. The germline V gene has CDR1 SEHNR and CDR2 FQNEAQ (reference sequence). CDR3 sequence: CASSLVASNTEAFF. The CDR3 nucleotides read TGTGCCAGCAGCTTAGTAGCCTCGAACACTGAAGCTTTCTTT.

The V and J genes are TRBV28 and TRBJ1-4; TRBD1 is a possible D gene (6 bases). V was pared by 6 bases and J by 2 bases, with 25 bases between. There are 19 residues in the CDR3. Germline CDR1 MDHEN, CDR2 SYDVKM. CDR3 amino acids: CASSAPGQVSLGTNEKLFF. CDR3 nucleotide sequence: TGTGCCAGCAGCGCACCGGGACAAGTCTCCTTAGGGACTAATGAAAAACTGTTTTTT.

The chain joins TRBV30 to TRBJ2-3; tentative D call: TRBD2 (6 bases). V lost 8 bases to trimming and J lost 2 bases, with 14 bases between them. This CDR3 has 13 amino acids. The germline CDR1 and CDR2 sequences are GTSNPN and SVGIG (reference sequence). CDR3 DNA: TGTGCCCTCGTAGCGGAATTCACAGATACGCAGTATTTT. Translation: CALVAEFTDTQYF.

This clone was counted a single time. The rearrangement links TRBV14 to TRBJ1-4; no reliable D call. This CDR3 contains 15 residues. The germline V gene encodes CDR1 SGHDN and CDR2 FVKESK. Between the trimmed V and J ends, which lost 0 bases and 4 bases, there was a span of 9 bases. The CDR3 nucleotides are TGTGCCAGCAGCCAAGATAAACGGATTAATGAAAAACTGTTTTTT. As protein: CASSQDKRINEKLFF.

The chain is built from TRBV29-1 and TRBJ2-7, with 7 bases matching TRBD1. The germline V gene has CDR1 SQVTM and CDR2 ANQGSEA. Trimming took 6 bases from V and 4 from J; bases not matched to a gene: 12. The CDR3 runs 14 residues. CDR3 loop: CSVMSKGAYYEQYF. CDR3 in DNA: TGCAGCGTAATGTCTAAGGGGGCTTATTACGAGCAGTACTTC.

This chain joins TRBV28 and TRBJ1-2; no clear D. V lost 5 bases and J lost 8, with 21 bases in between. The CDR3 sequence is 15 residues long. Germline V gene lookup returns CDR1 MDHEN and CDR2 SYDVKM. For the CDR3, the DNA is TGTGCCAGCAGTCTTGTCGGTGGGAGGTTAAGAGGCTACACCTTC. Its protein product is CASSLVGGRLRGYTF.

The chain carries TRBV2 and TRBJ1-6; the match to TRBD1 covers 7 bases. CDR3 length equals 15 residues. Germline trimming cut 7 bases from V and 10 bases from J; bases unmatched to any gene: 13. Germline V gives CDR1 SNHLY, CDR2 FYNNEI. In DNA form, the CDR3 reads TGTGCCAGCATCCTCCGGTCAGGGGGACGATCACCCCTCCACTTT. Translating gives CASILRSGGRSPLHF.

V and J are TRBV19 and TRBJ1-2; no clear D gene. The CDR3 is 15 amino acids. The germline CDR1 and CDR2 sequences are LNHDA and SQIVND (reference sequence). Trimming removed 4 bases at V and 6 bases at J, with 18 bases between. CDR3 amino acids: CASSTGMAGRDGYTF. The DNA of the CDR3 is TGTGCCAGTAGTACGGGGATGGCGGGCAGAGATGGCTACACCTTC.

This chain links TRBV5-1 with TRBJ1-2; D not certain. This CDR3 contains 13 residues. Trimming shortened V by 0 bases and J by 8 bases, and 11 bases separated the two germline ends. Looked up from germline, CDR1 is SGHRS and CDR2 is YFSETQ. The CDR3 nucleotides read TGCGCCAGCAGCTTGGCCGAGGGCCGGGGCTACACCTTC. It translates to CASSLAEGRGYTF.

This clone was found once. The chain links TRBV9 to TRBJ1-2; D is undetermined. Trimming shortened V by 3 bases and J by 8 bases, and 11 bases separated the two germline ends. Germline V gene data show CDR1 as SGDLS and CDR2 as YYNGEE. There are 12 residues in the CDR3. Written as DNA, the CDR3 is TGTGCCAGCAGCGCCCAGGCGGGGGGCTACACCTTC. This sequence encodes CASSAQAGGYTF.

This clone showed up just once. Other DNA sequences in this specimen translate into the identical CDR3. V is TRBV6-1 and J is TRBJ1-2, with D perhaps TRBD1 (5 bases). Per the germline V gene, CDR1 is MNHNS and CDR2 is SASEGT. Trimming took off 1 base at V and 8 bases at J, with 5 bases between the two ends. The CDR3 has 11 amino acids. The CDR3 bases are TGTGCCAGCAGTGAAGAGGGGGGCTACACCTTC. This translates into CASSEEGGYTF.

CDR3 sequence (DNA): TGTGCCTGGAGTCCGGGCAGGGGAACAGATACGCAGTATTTT. Translation: CAWSPGRGTDTQYF. J is TRBJ2-3 and V is TRBV30, with D maybe TRBD1 (6 bases). CDR3 size: 14 residues. V was pared by 2 bases and J by 3 bases, with 12 bases between. The germline V gene encodes CDR1 GTSNPN and CDR2 SVGIG (reference sequence). Supplemented by reference TRBV30 and TRBJ2-3, the full variable domain reads SQTIHQWPATLVQPVGSPLSLECTVEGTSNPNLYWYRQAAGRGLQLLFYSVGIGQISSEVPQNLSASRPQDRQFILSSKKLLLSDSGFYLCAWSPGRGTDTQYFGPGTRLTVL.

The chain carries TRBV5-1 and TRBJ2-7; D may be TRBD1 (5 bases). CDR1 SGHRS and CDR2 YFSETQ come from the germline V gene. V was clipped by 4 bases and J by 6 bases, with 17 bases between them. The CDR3 totals 14 residues. CDR3 coding DNA: TGCGCCAGCAGCCAGGGCTCGAACCCACGCGAGCAGTACTTC. Protein: CASSQGSNPREQYF.

The chain has TRBV9 and TRBJ1-4; D possibly corresponds to TRBD1 (6 bases). V was cut by 3 bases and J by 4 bases, with 10 bases left in between. Germline loops: CDR1 SGDLS, CDR2 YYNGEE. CDR3 size: 14 residues. CDR3 sequence reads: CASSGGALNEKLFF. CDR3 DNA sequence: TGTGCCAGCAGCGGGGGGGCCCTTAATGAAAAACTGTTTTTT.

The rearrangement links TRBV10-3 to TRBJ1-5, with D unresolved. Trimming shortened V by 4 bases and J by 6 bases, and 7 bases separated the two germline ends. This CDR3 comprises 12 residues. The V gene's germline CDR1 is ENHRY and CDR2 SYGVKD. The CDR3 DNA reads as TGTGCCATCAGTGGCGACTCTCAGCCCCAGCATTTT. Encoded protein: CAISGDSQPQHF.

CDR3 DNA sequence: TGTGCCAGTAGTATAGCCGGGGGGAAAAGCTACGAGCAGTACTTC. As protein: CASSIAGGKSYEQYF. The gene calls are TRBV19 and TRBJ2-7; 7 bases are shared with TRBD2. The CDR3 spans 15 residues. Per germline, CDR1 LNHDA and CDR2 SQIVND (reference sequence). V was pared by 1 base and J by 3 bases, with 6 bases of the junction left unmatched.

The CDR3 here is CASSSDVGELFF. DNA for the CDR3: TGTGCCAGCAGCTCTGACGTCGGGGAGCTGTTTTTT. V and J are TRBV7-9 and TRBJ2-2; no definite D call. Germline V gives CDR1 SEHNR, CDR2 FQNEAQ (reference sequence). The CDR3 covers 12 residues. The V end was cut by 4 bases, the J end by 7 bases, with 7 bases between.

The chain has TRBV7-9 and TRBJ2-1; TRBD2 matches at 12 bases. This CDR3 has 16 amino acids. Germline assignment: CDR1 SEHNR and CDR2 FQNEAQ (reference sequence). J was trimmed by 9 bases and V by 3 bases; bases with no gene match: 9. This CDR3 reads CASSFLPGLAGFEQFF. The CDR3 nucleotides are TGTGCCAGCAGCTTTCTACCCGGACTAGCGGGGTTTGAGCAGTTCTTC.

The chain couples TRBV7-9 to TRBJ2-5, with D unresolved. This CDR3 is 13 amino acids long. Germline CDR1 and CDR2: SEHNR and FQNEAQ (reference sequence). V gave up 8 bases and J gave up 4 bases, with 14 bases separating them. The CDR3 spells CASCRPGLETQYF. CDR3 DNA sequence: TGTGCCAGCTGCCGTCCCGGGTTAGAGACCCAGTACTTC.

V and J are TRBV7-2 and TRBJ1-1; D may be TRBD1 (5 bases). This CDR3 spans 13 amino acids. The germline V gene encodes CDR1 SGHTA and CDR2 FQGNSA. V gave up 1 base and J gave up 11 bases, with 14 bases separating them. This CDR3 reads CASSLDGGSSAFF. CDR3 sequence (DNA): TGTGCCAGCAGCTTAGATGGGGGGTCGTCGGCTTTCTTT.

The chain links TRBV7-6 to TRBJ2-7, with D maybe TRBD2 (7 bases). Trimming left V 1 base short and J 2 bases short, with 9 bases between. The CDR3 has 14 amino acids. From germline, CDR1 is SGHVS and CDR2 FNYEAQ. CDR3 coding DNA: TGTGCCAGCAGCTTAGAGGGGGGGGCCTACGAGCAGTACTTC. Residues: CASSLEGGAYEQYF.

This clone was counted between two and nine times. The chain joins TRBV30 to TRBJ1-1; D remains unclear. The V gene's germline CDR1 is GTSNPN and CDR2 SVGIG (reference sequence). V was cut by 4 bases and J by 1 base, with 13 bases left in between. The CDR3 sequence is 14 residues long. The CDR3 loop is CAWKRIRGNTEAFF. The CDR3 coding sequence is TGTGCCTGGAAAAGGATTCGGGGGAACACTGAAGCTTTCTTT.

This chain links TRBV15 with TRBJ2-7; TRBD2 matches 7 bases. V lost 0 bases and J lost 4; bases outside the gene matches: 6. This CDR3 has 15 amino acids. Germline loops: CDR1 LNHNV, CDR2 YYDKDF (reference sequence). The CDR3 here is CATSRDPAGVYEQYF. The DNA of the CDR3 is TGTGCCACCAGCAGAGATCCGGCGGGGGTATACGAGCAGTACTTC.

The chain employs TRBV19 and TRBJ1-5; TRBD1 might be the D (5 bases). The CDR3 runs to 16 residues. Germline V CDR1 and CDR2: LNHDA, SQIVND (reference sequence). The V and J ends lost 6 bases and 4 bases respectively, with 19 bases between them. The CDR3 sequence is CASRVAGGLRNQPQHF. The CDR3 region has the DNA TGTGCCAGTAGAGTGGCGGGGGGGTTGAGAAATCAGCCCCAGCATTTT. The variable domain in full, completed from reference TRBV19 and TRBJ1-5, reads DGGITQSPKYLFRKEGQNVTLSCEQNLNHDAMYWYRQDPGQGLRLIYYSQIVNDFQKGDIAEGYSVSREKKESFPLTVTSAQKNPTAFYLCASRVAGGLRNQPQHFGDGTRLSIL.

The J gene is TRBJ1-5, the V gene TRBV5-5, with TRBD1 as a possible D gene (5 bases). The V and J ends lost 0 bases and 3 bases respectively, with 16 bases between them. CDR1 is SGHKS, CDR2 YYEKEE, per germline (reference sequence). The CDR3 runs 17 residues. Written as DNA, the CDR3 is TGTGCCAGCAGCTTGGACGGGGGACGAGGTTTCAATCAGCCCCAGCATTTT. It specifies CASSLDGGRGFNQPQHF. The variable domain in full, with the rest retrieved from reference TRBV5-5 and TRBJ1-5, is DAGVTQSPTHLIKTRGQQVTLRCSPISGHKSVSWYQQVLGQGPQFIFQYYEKEERGRGNFPDRFSARQFPNYSSELNVNALLLGDSALYLCASSLDGGRGFNQPQHFGDGTRLSIL.

The J gene is TRBJ1-5, the V gene TRBV4-1, with D unresolved. Trimming shortened V by 0 bases and J by 3 bases, and 9 bases separated the two germline ends. This CDR3 is built from 15 residues. From germline, CDR1 is MGHRA and CDR2 YSYEKL. CDR3 bases: TGCGCCAGCAGCCAAGAGCGAGGGATCAATCAGCCCCAGCATTTT. It is translated as CASSQERGINQPQHF.

This chain connects TRBV5-1 to TRBJ2-5, with D possibly TRBD2 on 5 matching bases. Germline CDR1 reads SGHRS; CDR2 reads YFSETQ. The CDR3 has 14 amino acids. The V and J ends lost 2 bases and 1 base respectively, with 9 bases between them. CDR3 in amino acids: CASSLSGPQETQYF. CDR3 coding DNA: TGCGCCAGCAGCTTAAGCGGACCCCAAGAGACCCAGTACTTC. The whole variable domain, filled in from reference TRBV5-1 and TRBJ2-5, reads KAGVTQTPRYLIKTRGQQVTLSCSPISGHRSVSWYQQTPGQGLQFLFEYFSETQRNKGNFPGRFSGRQFSNSRSEMNVSTLELGDSALYLCASSLSGPQETQYFGPGTRLLVL.

CDR3 bases: TGTGCCAGTAGTGACAATAGCGGGATTTCCTACAATGAGCAGTTCTTC. This codes for CASSDNSGISYNEQFF. This chain joins TRBV19 and TRBJ2-1, with 8 bases aligning to TRBD2. Unmatched junction bases numbered 7, after V lost 5 bases and J lost 1 base. The germline V gene encodes CDR1 LNHDA and CDR2 SQIVND (reference sequence). The CDR3 has 16 amino acids.

The rearrangement uses TRBV2 and TRBJ1-5; a possible D gene is TRBD1 (5 bases). V lost 1 base, J lost 3 bases, and 10 bases lay in between. This CDR3 contains 15 residues. Germline V gene data show CDR1 as SNHLY and CDR2 as FYNNEI. The DNA for the CDR3 is TGTGCCAGCAGTGAAGAGGACGGGGCCAATCAGCCCCAGCATTTT. It encodes CASSEEDGANQPQHF.

This clone was seen just once. Mismatch with germline at one junction end may stem from a read error. V gene TRBV15 combines with J gene TRBJ1-6, with 7 bases identical to TRBD1. This CDR3 comprises 14 residues. The germline V gene has CDR1 LNHNV and CDR2 YYDKDF (reference sequence). In nucleotides, the CDR3 is TGTGCCACCAGCCGAGACAGGGAAGGCTCACCCCTCCACTTT. Amino acid sequence: CATSRDREGSPLHF.

V usage is TRBV19 and J usage is TRBJ1-1; tentative D call: TRBD1 (5 bases). With 1 base removed from V and 4 bases from J, the gap between germline ends came to 10 bases. Germline V gene data show CDR1 as LNHDA and CDR2 as SQIVND (reference sequence). This CDR3 is 14 amino acids long. CDR3 sequence (DNA): TGTGCCAGTAGTATAGGCTTGGGGGGCACTGAAGCTTTCTTT. The encoded protein is CASSIGLGGTEAFF. The full variable domain, its missing parts supplied by reference TRBV19 and TRBJ1-1, is DGGITQSPKYLFRKEGQNVTLSCEQNLNHDAMYWYRQDPGQGLRLIYYSQIVNDFQKGDIAEGYSVSREKKESFPLTVTSAQKNPTAFYLCASSIGLGGTEAFFGQGTRLTVV.